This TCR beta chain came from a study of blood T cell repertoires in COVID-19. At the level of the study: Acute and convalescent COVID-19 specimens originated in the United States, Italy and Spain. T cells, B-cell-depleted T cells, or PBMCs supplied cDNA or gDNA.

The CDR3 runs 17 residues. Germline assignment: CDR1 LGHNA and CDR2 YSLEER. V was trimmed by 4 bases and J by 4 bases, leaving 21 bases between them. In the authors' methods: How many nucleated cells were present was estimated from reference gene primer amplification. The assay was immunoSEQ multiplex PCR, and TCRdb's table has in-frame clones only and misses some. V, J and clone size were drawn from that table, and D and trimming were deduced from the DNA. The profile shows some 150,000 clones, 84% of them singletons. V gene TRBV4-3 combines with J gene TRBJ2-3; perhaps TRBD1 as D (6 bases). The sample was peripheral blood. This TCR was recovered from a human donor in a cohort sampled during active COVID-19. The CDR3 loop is CASSPNYRVSFADTQYF. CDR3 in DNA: TGCGCCAGCAGCCCGAACTACAGGGTAAGCTTTGCAGATACGCAGTATTTT.